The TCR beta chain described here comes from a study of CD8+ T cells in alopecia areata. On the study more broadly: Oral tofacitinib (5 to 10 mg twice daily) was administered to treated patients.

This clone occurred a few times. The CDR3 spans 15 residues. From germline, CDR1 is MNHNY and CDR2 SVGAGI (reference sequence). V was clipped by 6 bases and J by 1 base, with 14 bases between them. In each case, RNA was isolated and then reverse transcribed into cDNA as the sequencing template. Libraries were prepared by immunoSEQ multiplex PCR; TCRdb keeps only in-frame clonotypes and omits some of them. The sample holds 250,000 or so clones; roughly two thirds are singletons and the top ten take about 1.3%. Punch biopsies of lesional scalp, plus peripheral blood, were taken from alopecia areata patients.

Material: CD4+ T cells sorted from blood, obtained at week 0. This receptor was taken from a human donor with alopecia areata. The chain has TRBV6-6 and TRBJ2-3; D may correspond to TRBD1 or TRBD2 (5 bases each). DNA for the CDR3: TGTGCCAGCAGGGACCTGGGGGATGGCACAGATACGCAGTATTTT. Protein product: CASRDLGDGTDTQYF.